These 7 T cell receptor beta chains came from one sample sequenced in a study of PD-1 blockade in mismatch repair-deficient tumors (dated by TCRdb to the late 2010s). The library came from the immunoSEQ multiplex PCR assay. TCRdb retrieved this table from immuneACCESS and kept in-frame rearrangements only. Not all clones are present; in checked studies, unresolved V genes account for under half, and no reason is known for the remainder. The table for this sample lists approximately 80,000 clones; 65% to 85% of them were counted only once. Around 5.1% of the sample is held by the ten biggest clonotypes. The material was peripheral blood, obtained 44 weeks after starting pembrolizumab. These receptors all stem from an adult with mismatch repair-deficient cancer.

This chain links TRBV5-1 with TRBJ2-7; 7 nucleotides match TRBD2. The V and J ends lost 0 bases and 6 bases, in that order; junction bases with no gene match: 6. Germline V gene data show CDR1 as SGHRS and CDR2 as YFSETQ. This CDR3 is built from 14 residues. The CDR3 nucleotides are TGCGCCAGCAGCTTGGCGGCGGGAGTTGGCGAGCAGTACTTC. This gives the protein CASSLAAGVGEQYF.

V and J are TRBV2 and TRBJ1-1, with 8 bases identical to TRBD1. CDR3 length: 11 residues. The J segment lost 7 bases and the V segment lost 8 bases, leaving 3 bases of the junction unmatched. Germline values: CDR1 SNHLY, CDR2 FYNNEI. CDR3 in amino acids: CASRQGIEAFF. DNA of the CDR3: TGTGCCAGCCGACAGGGGATTGAAGCTTTCTTT. The complete variable domain, with remaining parts taken from reference TRBV2 and TRBJ1-1, reads EPEVTQTPSHQVTQMGQEVILRCVPISNHLYFYWYRQILGQKVEFLVSFYNNEISEKSEIFDDQFSVERPDGSNFTLKIRSTKLEDSAMYFCASRQGIEAFFGQGTRLTVV.

In DNA form, the CDR3 reads TGTGCCAGAAGCCCGGAGGGGAGTTGTTTACAGGGGGCGGCGGGTAACACTGAAGCTTTCTTT. Translated, it gives CARSPEGSCLQGAAGNTEAFF. This chain uses TRBV5-3 with TRBJ1-1; 9 nucleotides line up with TRBD1. TRBV5-3 is recorded as an ORF, its role being uncertain. The J segment lost 2 bases and the V segment lost 4 bases, leaving 24 bases of the junction unmatched. The CDR3 runs 21 residues.

The chain is built from TRBV7-9 and TRBJ2-5; TRBD2 agrees at 9 bases. Germline CDR1 SEHNR, CDR2 FQNEAQ (reference sequence). The V segment lost 4 bases and the J segment 7 bases; nucleotides outside the gene matches: 4. The CDR3 extends over 13 amino acids. CDR3 in DNA: TGTGCCAGCAGCTCGGGACTAGCAGGGACCCAGTACTTC. Amino acid sequence: CASSSGLAGTQYF.

V gene TRBV6-6 combines with J gene TRBJ2-3; the D gene is possibly TRBD1 (6 bases). CDR3 length equals 15 residues. The germline V gene encodes CDR1 MNHNY and CDR2 SVGAGI (reference sequence). Trimming removed 7 bases from V and 6 bases from J, with 20 bases in between. The CDR3 DNA sequence: TGTGCCAGCACCCACAGGGACGCGGAAAGGGATACGCAGTATTTT. Translation gives CASTHRDAERDTQYF.

This chain uses TRBV2 with TRBJ2-6; 9 nucleotides agree with TRBD1. The trim removed 4 bases at V and 1 base at J, leaving 5 bases unmatched. There are 17 residues in the CDR3. CDR1 and CDR2 (germline): SNHLY, FYNNEI. The CDR3 DNA sequence: TGTGCCAGCAGTGCGGGACAGGGATTATCTGGGGCCAACGTCCTGACTTTC. Translation: CASSAGQGLSGANVLTF.

There are a few counts of this clone. The V and J genes are TRBV18 and TRBJ1-2; D unclear. Trimming left V 1 base short and J 6 bases short, with 6 bases between. The germline CDR1 and CDR2 sequences are KGHSH and LQKENI. The CDR3 consists of 12 residues. The CDR3 DNA follows: TGTGCCAGCTCACCACGGGGAGATGGCTACACCTTC. This gives the protein CASSPRGDGYTF.